The 27 T cell receptor beta chains below all came from one sample that was sequenced in a study of vaccination effects on CD4 cells after COVID-19. ViraFEST expansion of antigen-specific CD4+ T cells with viral peptide pools preceded sequencing. Isolation of CD4+ T cells took place after less than 12 days of culture. The study found no prior SARS-CoV-2 infection in the vaccine recipients, who tested negative for nucleocapsid antibodies. Some clones are missing from TCRdb's copy, which holds only in-frame ones; the method was immunoSEQ multiplex PCR. The profile covers 65,000 to 90,000 clones, with under 85% appearing a single time and around 2.9% taken by the ten largest. Their antigens are not known. This specimen was CD4+ T cells from PBMCs cultured with HCoV-NL63 spike peptides, taken before COVID-19 vaccination. Receptors were obtained from a human donor who received a COVID-19 vaccine.

The V and J genes are TRBV29-1 and TRBJ1-2; 7 bases are a match to TRBD1. Losses at the gene ends were 6 bases for V and 8 bases for J; bases not matched to a gene: 9. The CDR3 is made up of 12 amino acids. CDR1 and CDR2 from the germline V gene are SQVTM and ANQGSEA. CDR3 region: CSVDPTGLGYTF. CDR3 in DNA: TGCAGCGTCGATCCGACAGGGTTGGGCTACACCTTC.

V usage is TRBV6-5 and J usage is TRBJ2-7; TRBD2 might be the D (6 bases). The V gene's germline CDR1 is MNHEY and CDR2 SVGAGI. The length of the CDR3 is 14 residues. V was cut by 5 bases and J by 7 bases, with 18 bases left in between. CDR3 sequence: CASSSGGAGWEQYV. DNA of the CDR3: TGTGCCAGCAGTAGTGGCGGCGCGGGGTGGGAGCAGTACGTC.

This chain links TRBV12-3 or TRBV12-4 with TRBJ1-5; possible D gene TRBD1, 6 bases. The CDR3 loop spans 12 amino acids. Trimming removed 8 bases at V and 5 bases at J, with 10 bases between. CDR3 in DNA: TGTGCCAGCCGCACAGGGTATCAGCCCCAGCATTTT. Its translation is CASRTGYQPQHF.

The V and J genes are TRBV28 and TRBJ2-6; no firm D call. The CDR3 totals 17 residues. The germline V gene has CDR1 MDHEN and CDR2 SYDVKM. V was trimmed by 1 base and J by 1 base, leaving 11 bases between them. Here the CDR3 DNA reads TGTGCCAGCAGTTTATTCGGCCCCCGATCTGGGGCCAACGTCCTGACTTTC. The encoded protein is CASSLFGPRSGANVLTF.

The chain combines TRBV4-1 with TRBJ2-7; TRBD2 might be the D (5 bases). The V end lost 0 bases, the J end lost 8 bases, and 11 bases lay between the germline ends. CDR3 length: 13 amino acids. The germline CDR1 and CDR2 sequences are MGHRA and YSYEKL. For the CDR3, the DNA is TGCGCCAGCAGCCAAGATCTTCAGCGGAAGCAGTACGTC. This sequence encodes CASSQDLQRKQYV.

The chain combines TRBV23-1 with TRBJ2-5; D may be TRBD2 (5 bases). TRBV23-1 is designated an ORF whose function remains uncertain. The CDR3 totals 15 residues. V lost 6 bases and J lost 1, with 15 bases in between. The CDR3: CASSQEGSSQETQYF. CDR3 nucleotides: TGCGCCAGCAGCCAAGAGGGCAGCTCCCAAGAGACCCAGTACTTC.

The chain employs TRBV14 and TRBJ2-1; 9 bases match TRBD2. This CDR3 comprises 18 residues. Germline V lookup: CDR1 SGHDN, CDR2 FVKESK. Trimming at V came to 0 bases and at J to 7 bases, leaving 13 bases not matched to a gene. The CDR3 DNA reads as TGTGCCAGCAGCCAAGATCTCTATGCGGGGGGGCGGAAAAATGAGCAGTTCTTC. Translating it yields CASSQDLYAGGRKNEQFF.

This clone was seen a few times. This rearrangement joins TRBV5-5 to TRBJ2-7, with 8 bases fitting TRBD2. Per germline, CDR1 SGHKS and CDR2 YYEKEE (reference sequence). This CDR3 region has 16 residues. Trimming took 4 bases from V and 0 from J; bases not matched to a gene: 9. The CDR3 spells CASSQRGAGGSYEQYV. As DNA, the CDR3 is TGTGCCAGCAGCCAAAGAGGGGCGGGAGGCTCCTACGAGCAGTACGTC.

V is TRBV19 and J is TRBJ1-2; the D is unclear. The V end lost 8 bases, the J end lost 4 bases, and 11 bases lay between the germline ends. CDR1 and CDR2 (germline): LNHDA, SQIVND (reference sequence). The CDR3 is made up of 12 amino acids. The CDR3 DNA reads TGTGCCAGTGGACCGGGCACCTATGGCTACACCTTC. Translation: CASGPGTYGYTF.

Turning to this clone: The sample holds other DNA sequences that translate to the same CDR3. V usage is TRBV19 and J usage is TRBJ2-5; D is possibly TRBD1 (6 bases). Trimming took 8 bases from V and 5 from J, leaving 12 bases between them. This CDR3 is 12 amino acids long. Germline V gives CDR1 LNHDA, CDR2 SQIVND (reference sequence). The CDR3 DNA reads TGTGCCAGTTCACAGGGTGGCGAGACCCAGTACTTC. This codes for CASSQGGETQYF.

Comments on this clone: At one of its ends the junction is not consistent with the germline gene, which may arise from a read error. This chain uses TRBV6-5 with TRBJ1-6; TRBD1 aligns across 8 bases. This CDR3 has 15 residues. Germline-derived CDR1 and CDR2 are MNHEY and SVGAGI. CDR3: CASRRPTGDNSPLHF. DNA of the CDR3: TGTGCCAGCAGACGACCGACAGGGGATAACTCACCCCTCCACTTT.

The rearrangement uses TRBV10-2 and TRBJ1-5; 7 positions agree with TRBD1. The CDR3 consists of 14 residues. In germline, CDR1 is WSHSY, CDR2 SAAADI. J gave up 6 bases and V 4 bases, and 6 bases lay outside the gene matches. The CDR3 bases are TGCGCCAGCAGTGGACAGGGTAGGGGTCAGCCCCAGCATTTT. The encoded protein is CASSGQGRGQPQHF.

The V call is TRBV10-3, the J call TRBJ1-5; D possibly corresponds to TRBD1 (6 bases). The V gene lost 10 bases and the J gene lost 3 bases, with 16 bases spanning the gap. From germline, CDR1 is ENHRY and CDR2 SYGVKD. The CDR3 is 14 amino acids. The CDR3 DNA follows: TGTGCCAGTTGGGACACACGGTCCAATCAGCCCCAGCATTTT. Amino acids: CASWDTRSNQPQHF.

This clone was seen more than once but under ten times. J is TRBJ1-1 and V is TRBV18; D may be TRBD1 (6 bases). The CDR3 is made up of 14 amino acids. Germline V CDR1 and CDR2: KGHSH, LQKENI. V was cut by 6 bases and J by 1 base, with 12 bases left in between. As DNA, the CDR3 is TGTGCCAGCTCGTACGACAGGCAGAACACTGAAGCTTTCTTT. Protein product: CASSYDRQNTEAFF.

The CDR3 bases are TGTGCCAGCAGCTCAGGGACCTTTGGCTACACCTTC. Its protein is CASSSGTFGYTF. This chain uses TRBV12-3 or TRBV12-4 with TRBJ1-2; the D gene is possibly TRBD1 (5 bases). This CDR3 has 12 residues. V lost 6 bases and J lost 7, with 12 bases in between.

The rearrangement links TRBV23-1 to TRBJ1-2, with no clear D. TRBV23-1 belongs to the ORF category, with a function that is uncertain. The ends were cut back, 2 bases at V and 0 bases at J, with 13 bases in the middle. The CDR3 consists of 16 residues. CDR3 in amino acids: CASSQIVRAANYGYTF. As DNA, the CDR3 is TGCGCCAGCAGTCAAATAGTGAGGGCCGCTAACTATGGCTACACCTTC.

V usage is TRBV9 and J usage is TRBJ1-1, with D uncertain. Trimming pared 0 bases from V and 2 bases from J, leaving 8 bases between. Germline lookup yields CDR1 SGDLS and CDR2 YYNGEE. The CDR3 covers 14 residues. In DNA form, the CDR3 reads TGTGCCAGCAGCGTAGTCAGTGCTAACACTGAAGCTTTCTTT. It codes for CASSVVSANTEAFF.

This chain connects TRBV3-1 (or the pseudogene TRBV3-2) to TRBJ1-3; weak D call: TRBD1 (6 bases). Per the germline V gene, CDR1 is LGHDT and CDR2 is YNNKEL (reference sequence). CDR3 length equals 15 residues. Trimming left V 1 base short and J 4 bases short, with 11 bases between. The CDR3 DNA is TGTGCCAGCAGCCAAGTAGGGGGGTCCGGAAACACCATATATTTT. It yields the protein CASSQVGGSGNTIYF.

The CDR3 loop is CASSFTVGTEAFF. The CDR3 region has the DNA TGTGCCAGCAGTTTTACAGTGGGCACTGAAGCTTTCTTT. The rearrangement joins TRBV12-3 or TRBV12-4 to TRBJ1-1; D ambiguous. This CDR3 region has 13 residues. V lost 3 bases, J lost 4 bases, and 9 bases lay in between.

The rearrangement uses TRBV5-1 and TRBJ1-1; D gene uncertain. CDR1 is SGHRS and CDR2 is YFSETQ in the germline V gene. The CDR3 is 13 amino acids. V was shortened by 0 bases and J by 1 base, with 4 bases between the two germline ends. In DNA form, the CDR3 reads TGCGCCAGCAGCTTGGCTAGGAACACTGAAGCTTTCTTT. Amino acid sequence: CASSLARNTEAFF.

Note on this clone: Distinct nucleotide sequences in the sample also encode this CDR3. This sequence joins TRBV12-3 or TRBV12-4 and TRBJ2-5, with no clear D. The V and J ends lost 3 bases and 5 bases respectively, with 4 bases between them. The CDR3 has 11 amino acids. The CDR3 is CASSLRETQYF. The CDR3 bases are TGTGCCAGCAGTTTGCGCGAGACCCAGTACTTC.

The J gene is TRBJ2-3, the V gene TRBV5-5, with 7 bases identical to TRBD2. The CDR3 is made up of 16 amino acids. Per germline, CDR1 SGHKS and CDR2 YYEKEE (reference sequence). Trimming at V came to 0 bases and at J to 0 bases, leaving 4 bases not matched to a gene. The CDR3 spells CASSLGASGSTDTQYF. CDR3 coding DNA: TGTGCCAGCAGCTTGGGTGCTAGCGGAAGCACAGATACGCAGTATTTT.

V gene TRBV21-1 combines with J gene TRBJ2-3; TRBD2 is the table's D call, not checked against the DNA. TRBV21-1 constitutes a pseudogene. The CDR3 has 14 amino acids. The CDR3 nucleotides read TGTGCCAGCAGCAACGGGCGGGATACAGATACGCAGTATTTT. Encoded protein: CASSNGRDTDTQYF.

This clone was counted a few times. V is TRBV19 and J is TRBJ2-5; D gene uncertain. The V end lost 7 bases, the J end lost 4 bases, and 10 bases lay between the germline ends. CDR1 and CDR2 from the germline V gene are LNHDA and SQIVND (reference sequence). The CDR3 has 12 amino acids. The chain's CDR3 is CASKDPGETQYF. The CDR3 DNA reads as TGTGCCAGTAAAGACCCTGGAGAGACCCAGTACTTC.

The chain couples TRBV30 to TRBJ2-2; D might be TRBD2 (5 bases). Germline loops: CDR1 GTSNPN, CDR2 SVGIG (reference sequence). The CDR3 is made up of 15 amino acids. Between the trimmed V and J ends, which lost 0 bases and 1 base, there was a span of 9 bases. The CDR3 nucleotides read TGTGCCTGGAGTGTGGGTCGGGGGAACACCGGGGAGCTGTTTTTT. This sequence encodes CAWSVGRGNTGELFF.

The chain's CDR3 is CASSQVGFGELFF. The CDR3 DNA sequence: TGCGCCAGCAGCCAAGTAGGGTTCGGGGAGCTGTTTTTT. The rearrangement links TRBV4-1 to TRBJ2-2; D remains unclear. CDR1 MGHRA and CDR2 YSYEKL come from the germline V gene. This CDR3 comprises 13 residues. V was shortened by 1 base and J by 7 bases, with 7 bases between the two germline ends.

This clone was found a few times. The chain links TRBV5-4 to TRBJ2-1; D possibly corresponds to TRBD2 (6 bases). CDR1 and CDR2 (germline): SGHNT, YYREEE (reference sequence). Trimming took off 3 bases at V and 4 bases at J, with 14 bases between the two ends. The length of the CDR3 is 15 residues. CDR3: CASSSGTPNYNEQFF. The CDR3 nucleotides are TGTGCCAGCAGCTCCGGGACTCCAAATTACAATGAGCAGTTCTTC.